This TCR beta chain was profiled in a study of blood T cell repertoires in COVID-19. The overall study: Samples came from the United States, Italy and Spain, spanning acute and convalescent COVID-19. T cells, B-cell-depleted T cells, or PBMCs provided the cDNA or gDNA that served as material.

Patients from Seattle were sampled longitudinally, starting during active infection. This clone appeared once. Measured with immunoSEQ multiplex PCR; TCRdb has only the in-frame clones, and not every one. This sample carries just over 250,000 clones, about 90% of them seen once, and the ten largest clones take about 2.5%. The germline V gene encodes CDR1 SGDLS and CDR2 YYNGEE. This CDR3 contains 14 residues. The V end lost 6 bases, the J end lost 0 bases, and 7 bases lay between the germline ends. This rearrangement joins TRBV9 to TRBJ2-6; D perhaps matches TRBD2 (5 bases). The receptor was isolated from a person under 35 with COVID-19, enrolled during active disease. The source material was peripheral blood. CDR3 bases: TGTGCCAGCACTGAGGGCTCTGGGGCCAACGTCCTGACTTTC. Translation gives CASTEGSGANVLTF.